This T cell receptor beta chain was identified during a study of CD8 T cells in Susac syndrome. Reverse transcription of roughly 0.45 to 1 ug RNA was carried out with random hexamers. Amplification of TCR beta CDR3 spanned 54 Vbeta and 13 Jbeta via immunoSEQ multiplex PCR. TCRdb reprocessed the immunoSEQ multiplex PCR reads via MiXCR and lists one record per CDR3 protein. This sample has around 190,000 distinct CDR3 sequences, with about 95% found just once. From blood CD8+ and CD4+ T cells, TCR beta sequences were generated. Negative isolation yielded the CD8+ and CD4+ T cells, while FACS enriched the TEMRA cells. Germline V gene sequence: CDR1 SGHDN, CDR2 FVKESK. The CDR3 covers 16 residues. J gave up 0 bases and V 5 bases, and 7 bases lay outside the gene matches.

V usage is TRBV14 and J usage is TRBJ2-1; 7 positions match TRBD1. Sample: CD8+ T cells from PBMCs. This sequence was found in a human donor with multiple sclerosis. CDR3 region: CASSGKQGSSYNEQFF. For the CDR3, the DNA is TGTGCCAGCAGCGGAAAACAGGGGAGCTCCTACAATGAGCAGTTCTTC.